This TCR beta chain was obtained from a study of shared clonotypes between healthy human individuals. Sequencing used immunoSEQ multiplex PCR; TCRdb keeps in-frame clones, though not all of them. In the table there are about 1 million clones, more than 60% of which are singletons. The germline V and J ends were trimmed by 2 bases and 5 bases, with 9 bases remaining between them. Germline CDR1 reads SNHLY; CDR2 reads FYNNEI. CDR3 length: 13 residues. Source material: memory CD4+ T cells sorted from blood. Indicated subset: CD45RA-negative fraction. The chain combines TRBV2 with TRBJ2-5; TRBD2 might be the D (6 bases). The TCR originated in a man younger than 35 in good health. CDR3 sequence (DNA): TGTGCCAGCAGTGAAAGTGGGAGGGAGACCCAGTACTTC. This gives the protein CASSESGRETQYF. Based on the CDR3 plus reference TRBV2 and TRBJ2-5, the full variable domain is EPEVTQTPSHQVTQMGQEVILRCVPISNHLYFYWYRQILGQKVEFLVSFYNNEISEKSEIFDDQFSVERPDGSNFTLKIRSTKLEDSAMYFCASSESGRETQYFGPGTRLLVL.